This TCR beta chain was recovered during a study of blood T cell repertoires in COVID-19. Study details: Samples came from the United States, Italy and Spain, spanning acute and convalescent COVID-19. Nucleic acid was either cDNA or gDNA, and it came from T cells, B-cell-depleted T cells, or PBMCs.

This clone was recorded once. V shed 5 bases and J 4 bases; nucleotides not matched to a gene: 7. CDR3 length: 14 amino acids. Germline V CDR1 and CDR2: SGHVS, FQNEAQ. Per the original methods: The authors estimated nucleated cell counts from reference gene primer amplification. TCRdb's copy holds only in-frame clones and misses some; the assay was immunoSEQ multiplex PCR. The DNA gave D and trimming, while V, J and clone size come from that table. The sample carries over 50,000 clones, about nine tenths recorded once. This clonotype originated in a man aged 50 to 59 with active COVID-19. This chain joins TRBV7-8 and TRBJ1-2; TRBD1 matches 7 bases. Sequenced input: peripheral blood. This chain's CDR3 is CASSPLDRLYGYTF. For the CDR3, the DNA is TGTGCCAGCAGCCCACTGGACAGGCTCTATGGCTACACCTTC.